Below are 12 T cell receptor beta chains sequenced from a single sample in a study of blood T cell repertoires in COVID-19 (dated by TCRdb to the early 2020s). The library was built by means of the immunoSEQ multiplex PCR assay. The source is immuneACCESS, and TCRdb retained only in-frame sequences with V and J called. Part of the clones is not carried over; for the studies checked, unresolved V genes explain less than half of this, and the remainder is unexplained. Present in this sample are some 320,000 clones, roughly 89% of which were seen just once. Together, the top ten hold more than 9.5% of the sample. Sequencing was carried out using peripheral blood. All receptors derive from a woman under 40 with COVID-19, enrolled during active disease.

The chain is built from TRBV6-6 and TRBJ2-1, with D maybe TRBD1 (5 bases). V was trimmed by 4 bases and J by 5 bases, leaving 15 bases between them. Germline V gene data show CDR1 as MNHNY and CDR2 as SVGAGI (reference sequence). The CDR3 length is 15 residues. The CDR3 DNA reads TGTGCCAGCAGTTCCTTGGGGCGGTGGGACAATGAGCAGTTCTTC. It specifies CASSSLGRWDNEQFF.

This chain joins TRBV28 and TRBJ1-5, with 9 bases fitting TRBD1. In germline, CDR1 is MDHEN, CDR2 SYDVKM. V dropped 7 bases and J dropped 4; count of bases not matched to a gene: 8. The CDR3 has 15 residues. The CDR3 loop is CASTLGGTGNQPQHF. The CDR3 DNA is TGTGCCAGCACCCTCGGAGGGACAGGGAATCAGCCCCAGCATTTT.

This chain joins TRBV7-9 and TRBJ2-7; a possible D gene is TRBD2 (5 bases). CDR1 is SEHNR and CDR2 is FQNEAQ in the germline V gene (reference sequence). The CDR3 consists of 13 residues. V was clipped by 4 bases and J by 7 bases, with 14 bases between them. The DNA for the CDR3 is TGTGCCAGCAGCTGGACGGCGACGGGGGAGCAGTACTTC. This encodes CASSWTATGEQYF.

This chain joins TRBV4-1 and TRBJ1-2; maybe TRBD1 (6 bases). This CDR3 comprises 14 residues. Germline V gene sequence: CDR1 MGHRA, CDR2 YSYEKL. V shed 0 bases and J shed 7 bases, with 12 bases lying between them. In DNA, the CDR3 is TGCGCCAGCAGCCAAGATAACAGGGTAGTTGGCTACACCTTC. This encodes CASSQDNRVVGYTF.

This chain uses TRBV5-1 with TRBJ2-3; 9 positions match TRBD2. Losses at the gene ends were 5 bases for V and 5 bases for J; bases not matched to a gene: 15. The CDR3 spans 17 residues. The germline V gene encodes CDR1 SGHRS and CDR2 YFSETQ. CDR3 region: CASRVIPSSGAEDTQYF. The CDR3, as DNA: TGCGCCAGCAGAGTAATCCCTTCTAGCGGGGCCGAAGATACGCAGTATTTT. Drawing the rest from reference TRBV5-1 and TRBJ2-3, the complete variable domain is KAGVTQTPRYLIKTRGQQVTLSCSPISGHRSVSWYQQTPGQGLQFLFEYFSETQRNKGNFPGRFSGRQFSNSRSEMNVSTLELGDSALYLCASRVIPSSGAEDTQYFGPGTRLTVL.

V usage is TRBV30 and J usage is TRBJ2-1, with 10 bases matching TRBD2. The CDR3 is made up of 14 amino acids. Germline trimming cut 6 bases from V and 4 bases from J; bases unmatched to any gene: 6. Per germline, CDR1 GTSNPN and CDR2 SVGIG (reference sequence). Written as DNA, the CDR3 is TGTGCCTGTAACAGCGGGGGGGGATACAATGAGCAGTTCTTC. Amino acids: CACNSGGGYNEQFF.

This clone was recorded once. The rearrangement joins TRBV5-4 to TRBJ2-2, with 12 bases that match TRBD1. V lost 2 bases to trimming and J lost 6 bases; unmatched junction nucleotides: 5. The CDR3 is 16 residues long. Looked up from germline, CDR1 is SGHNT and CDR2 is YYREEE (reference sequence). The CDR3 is CASSLGTGGAAGELFF. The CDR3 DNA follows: TGTGCCAGCAGCTTAGGGACAGGGGGCGCCGCCGGGGAGCTGTTTTTT.

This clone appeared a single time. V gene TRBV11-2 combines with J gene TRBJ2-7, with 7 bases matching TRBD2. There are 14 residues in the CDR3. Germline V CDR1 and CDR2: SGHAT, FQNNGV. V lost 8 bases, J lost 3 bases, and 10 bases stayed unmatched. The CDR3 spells CASAGEEWDYEQYF. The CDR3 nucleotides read TGTGCCAGCGCGGGGGAGGAATGGGACTACGAGCAGTACTTC.

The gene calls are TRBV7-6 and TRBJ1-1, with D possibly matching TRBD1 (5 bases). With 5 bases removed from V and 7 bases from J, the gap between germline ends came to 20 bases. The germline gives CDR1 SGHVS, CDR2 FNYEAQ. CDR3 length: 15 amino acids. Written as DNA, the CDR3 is TGTGCCAGCAGCCCCGGTGGGGGGGTGGGCTTTGAAGCTTTCTTT. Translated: CASSPGGGVGFEAFF.

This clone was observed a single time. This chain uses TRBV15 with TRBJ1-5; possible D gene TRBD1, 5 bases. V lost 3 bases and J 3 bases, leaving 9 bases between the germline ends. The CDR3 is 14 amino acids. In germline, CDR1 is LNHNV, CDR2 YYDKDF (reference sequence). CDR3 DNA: TGTGCCACCAGCAGTGGCAGGGACAATCAGCCCCAGCATTTT. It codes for CATSSGRDNQPQHF.

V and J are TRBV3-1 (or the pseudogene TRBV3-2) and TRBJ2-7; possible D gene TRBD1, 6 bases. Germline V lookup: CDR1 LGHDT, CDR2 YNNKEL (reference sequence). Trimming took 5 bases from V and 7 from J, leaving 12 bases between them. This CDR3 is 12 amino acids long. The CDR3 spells CASSFIDREQYF. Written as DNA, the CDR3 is TGTGCCAGCAGCTTTATCGACAGGGAGCAGTACTTC.

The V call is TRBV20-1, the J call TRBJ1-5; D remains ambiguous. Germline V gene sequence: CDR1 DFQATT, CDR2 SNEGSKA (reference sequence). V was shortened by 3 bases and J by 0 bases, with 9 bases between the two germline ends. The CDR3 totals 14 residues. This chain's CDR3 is CSASRSFSNQPQHF. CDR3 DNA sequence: TGCAGTGCTAGTCGGAGCTTTAGCAATCAGCCCCAGCATTTT.